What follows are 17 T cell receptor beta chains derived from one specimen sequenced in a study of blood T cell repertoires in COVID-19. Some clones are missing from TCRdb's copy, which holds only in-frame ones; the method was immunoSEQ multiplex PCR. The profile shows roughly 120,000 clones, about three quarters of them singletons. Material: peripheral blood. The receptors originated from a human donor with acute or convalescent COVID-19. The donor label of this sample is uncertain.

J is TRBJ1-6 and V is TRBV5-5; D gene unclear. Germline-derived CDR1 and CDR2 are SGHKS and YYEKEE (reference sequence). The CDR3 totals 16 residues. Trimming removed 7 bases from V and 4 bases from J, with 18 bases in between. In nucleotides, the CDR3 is TGTGCCAGCTCTTTCGGCGGGCCTAATTATAATTCACCCCTCCACTTT. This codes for CASSFGGPNYNSPLHF.

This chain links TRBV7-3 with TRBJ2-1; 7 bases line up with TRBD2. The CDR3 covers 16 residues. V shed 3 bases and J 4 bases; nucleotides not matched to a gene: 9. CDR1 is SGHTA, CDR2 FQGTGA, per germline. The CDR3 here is CASSFQPGGPYNEQFF. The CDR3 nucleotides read TGTGCCAGCAGCTTCCAACCGGGGGGTCCATACAATGAGCAGTTCTTC.

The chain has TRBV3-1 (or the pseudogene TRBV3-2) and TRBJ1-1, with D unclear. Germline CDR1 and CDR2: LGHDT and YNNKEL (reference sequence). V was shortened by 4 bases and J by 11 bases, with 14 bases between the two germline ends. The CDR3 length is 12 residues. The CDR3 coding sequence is TGTGCCAGCAGCCTTCAACAGAGTAGGGCTTTCTTT. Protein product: CASSLQQSRAFF.

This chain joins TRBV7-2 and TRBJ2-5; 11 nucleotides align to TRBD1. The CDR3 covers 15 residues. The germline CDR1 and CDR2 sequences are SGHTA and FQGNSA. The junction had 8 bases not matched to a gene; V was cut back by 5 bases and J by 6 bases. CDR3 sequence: CASSPWTGGGKTQYF. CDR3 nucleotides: TGTGCCAGCAGCCCCTGGACAGGGGGCGGGAAGACCCAGTACTTC.

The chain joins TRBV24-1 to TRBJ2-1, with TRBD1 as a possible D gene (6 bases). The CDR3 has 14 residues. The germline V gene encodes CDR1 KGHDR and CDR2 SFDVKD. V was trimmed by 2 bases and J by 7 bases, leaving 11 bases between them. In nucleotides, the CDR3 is TGTGCCACCAGTGATTGGGGCAGGGGTAATGAGCAGTTCTTC. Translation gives CATSDWGRGNEQFF.

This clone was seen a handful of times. Written as DNA, the CDR3 is TGTGCCAGCAGCAAGCGGGACGGCCCTTCACCCCTCCACTTT. It specifies CASSKRDGPSPLHF. The chain is built from TRBV7-9 and TRBJ1-6; D is possibly TRBD1 (5 bases). CDR1 SEHNR and CDR2 FQNEAQ come from the germline V gene (reference sequence). Trimming pared 5 bases from V and 9 bases from J, leaving 14 bases between. CDR3 length equals 14 residues.

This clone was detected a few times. The DNA of the CDR3 is TGTGCCAGCAGCTTACACAGGGGCGGCTATGGCTACACCTTC. Translated: CASSLHRGGYGYTF. This sequence joins TRBV7-8 and TRBJ1-2, with 7 nucleotides matching TRBD1. V lost 2 bases, J lost 4 bases, and 4 bases stayed unmatched. The CDR3 sequence is 14 residues long. Germline CDR1 and CDR2: SGHVS and FQNEAQ.

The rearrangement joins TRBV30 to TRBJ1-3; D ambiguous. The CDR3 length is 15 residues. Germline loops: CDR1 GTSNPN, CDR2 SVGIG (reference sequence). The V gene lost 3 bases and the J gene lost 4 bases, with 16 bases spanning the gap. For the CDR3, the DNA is TGTGCCTGGAGCCCCGACTGGAGGAAAGGAAACACCATATATTTT. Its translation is CAWSPDWRKGNTIYF.

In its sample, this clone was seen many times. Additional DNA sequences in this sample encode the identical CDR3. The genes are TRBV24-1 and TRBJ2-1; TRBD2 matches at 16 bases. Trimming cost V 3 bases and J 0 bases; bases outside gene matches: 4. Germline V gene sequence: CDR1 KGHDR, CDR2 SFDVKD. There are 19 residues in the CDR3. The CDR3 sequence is CATSDPGLAGGSSYNEQFF. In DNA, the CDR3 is TGTGCCACCAGTGATCCGGGACTAGCGGGGGGGTCCTCCTACAATGAGCAGTTCTTC.

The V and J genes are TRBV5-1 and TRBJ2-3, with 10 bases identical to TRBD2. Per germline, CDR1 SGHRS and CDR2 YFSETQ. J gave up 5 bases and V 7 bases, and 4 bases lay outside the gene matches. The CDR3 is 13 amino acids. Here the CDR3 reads CASVAGGGDTQYF. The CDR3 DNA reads TGCGCCAGCGTAGCGGGGGGCGGAGATACGCAGTATTTT.

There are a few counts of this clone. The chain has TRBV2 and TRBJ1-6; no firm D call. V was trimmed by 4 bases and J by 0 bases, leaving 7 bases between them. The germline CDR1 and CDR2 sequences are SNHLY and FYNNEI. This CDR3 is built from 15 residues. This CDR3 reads CASSGASSYNSPLHF. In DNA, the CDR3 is TGTGCCAGCAGTGGGGCCAGCTCCTATAATTCACCCCTCCACTTT.

The CDR3 reads CSVDLTGLGETQYF. The DNA of the CDR3 is TGCAGCGTTGACCTGACAGGGTTGGGAGAGACCCAGTACTTC. This rearrangement joins TRBV29-1 to TRBJ2-5; 7 positions match TRBD1. The CDR3 contains 14 residues. V shed 3 bases and J 4 bases; nucleotides not matched to a gene: 8. Germline V CDR1 and CDR2: SQVTM, ANQGSEA.

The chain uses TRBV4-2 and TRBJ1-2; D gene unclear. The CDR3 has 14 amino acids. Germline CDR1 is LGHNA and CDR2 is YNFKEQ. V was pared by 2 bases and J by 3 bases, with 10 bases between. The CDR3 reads CASSQHDGYYGYTF. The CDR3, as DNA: TGTGCCAGCAGCCAACATGACGGGTACTATGGCTACACCTTC.

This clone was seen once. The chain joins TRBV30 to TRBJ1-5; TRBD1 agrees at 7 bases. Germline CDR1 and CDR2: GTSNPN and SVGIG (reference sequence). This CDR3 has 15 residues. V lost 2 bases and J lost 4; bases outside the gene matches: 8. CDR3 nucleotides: TGTGCCTGGAGTTCGGGGGACAGTGTAAATCAGCCCCAGCATTTT. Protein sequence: CAWSSGDSVNQPQHF.

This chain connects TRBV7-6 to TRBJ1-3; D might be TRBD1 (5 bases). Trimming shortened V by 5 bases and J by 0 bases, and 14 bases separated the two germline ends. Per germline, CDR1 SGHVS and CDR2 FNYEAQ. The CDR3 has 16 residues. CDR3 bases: TGTGCCAGCAGCCCCACCACAGGTATCTCTGGAAACACCATATATTTT. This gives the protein CASSPTTGISGNTIYF. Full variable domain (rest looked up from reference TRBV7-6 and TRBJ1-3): GAGVSQSPRYKVTKRGQDVALRCDPISGHVSLYWYRQALGQGPEFLTYFNYEAQQDKSGLPNDRFSAERPEGSISTLTIQRTEQRDSAMYRCASSPTTGISGNTIYFGEGSWLTVV.

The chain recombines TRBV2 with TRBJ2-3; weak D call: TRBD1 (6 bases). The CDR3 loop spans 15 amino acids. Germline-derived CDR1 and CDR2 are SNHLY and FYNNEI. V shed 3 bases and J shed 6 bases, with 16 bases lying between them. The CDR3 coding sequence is TGTGCCAGCAGTGACCGAGGGGGTTCGACGGATACGCAGTATTTT. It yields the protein CASSDRGGSTDTQYF.

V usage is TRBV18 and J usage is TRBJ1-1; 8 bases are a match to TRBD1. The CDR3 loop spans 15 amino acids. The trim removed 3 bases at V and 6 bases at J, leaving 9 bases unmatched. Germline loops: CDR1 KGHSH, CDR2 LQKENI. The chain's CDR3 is CASSPGQGVRAEAFF. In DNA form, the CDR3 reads TGTGCCAGCTCACCTGGACAGGGAGTGAGGGCTGAAGCTTTCTTT.